This T cell receptor (beta chain) was found in a study of patients and donors after allogeneic stem cell transplantation. TCRdb re-analysed the RT-PCR reads in MiXCR, keeping a single row per CDR3 protein. The repertoire has approximately 24,000 distinct CDR3 sequences, roughly 43% of them found once; the top ten carry roughly three quarters. V was clipped by 2 bases and J by 4 bases, with 14 bases between them. Germline V gene data show CDR1 as MNHEY and CDR2 as SVGAGI. The CDR3 length is 15 residues. The specimen was blood, either unsorted or a sorted T cell fraction (not recorded which). The chain combines TRBV6-5 with TRBJ1-1; D not certain. The source is a human donor who was either an allogeneic HSCT recipient or a stem cell or donor lymphocyte infusion donor (not recorded which). It is not recorded whose cells these are; they may come from a transplant donor. The DNA for the CDR3 is TGTGCCAGCAGTTACCTAATGGACGAGGGCACTGAAGCTTTCTTT. Translating it yields CASSYLMDEGTEAFF.